Below, 29 T cell receptor beta chains from the same sample are listed, as sequenced in a study of shared clonotypes between healthy human individuals. TCRdb's table, derived via immunoSEQ multiplex PCR, lists solely in-frame clones and lacks some. The sample shows more than 1,200,000 clones, 98% of them seen only once. The sample comprised naive CD4+ T cells sorted from blood. Indicated subset: CD45RA+ positively selected. Source of these receptors: a young man in good health.

The genes are TRBV9 and TRBJ2-3, with D unresolved. Per the germline V gene, CDR1 is SGDLS and CDR2 is YYNGEE. There are 15 residues in the CDR3. V lost 1 base to trimming and J lost 0 bases, with 9 bases between them. The CDR3 nucleotides read TGTGCCAGCAGCGTAATGGCTGGCAGCACAGATACGCAGTATTTT. The encoded protein is CASSVMAGSTDTQYF.

The chain couples TRBV7-2 to TRBJ2-7; no clear D. With 4 bases removed from V and 0 bases from J, the gap between germline ends came to 13 bases. This CDR3 contains 15 residues. Germline-derived CDR1 and CDR2 are SGHTA and FQGNSA. CDR3 nucleotides: TGTGCCAGCAGCTCGATCTCCTGGAGCTCCTACGAGCAGTACTTC. Translating gives CASSSISWSSYEQYF.

The V gene is TRBV14, the J gene TRBJ2-7; no firm D call. This CDR3 has 15 residues. V gave up 3 bases and J gave up 6 bases, with 18 bases separating them. Germline CDR1 SGHDN, CDR2 FVKESK. CDR3 sequence reads: CASSHRGNLNPEQYF. CDR3 DNA: TGTGCCAGCAGCCACCGAGGTAACCTGAACCCCGAGCAGTACTTC. Full variable domain (remainder filled in from reference TRBV14 and TRBJ2-7): EAGVTQFPSHSVIEKGQTVTLRCDPISGHDNLYWYRRVMGKEIKFLLHFVKESKQDESGMPNNRFLAERTGGTYSTLKVQPAELEDSGVYFCASSHRGNLNPEQYFGPGTRLTVT.

The chain carries TRBV9 and TRBJ1-3, with unresolved D. The CDR3 length is 15 residues. CDR1 is SGDLS and CDR2 is YYNGEE in the germline V gene. V was clipped by 2 bases and J by 4 bases, with 13 bases between them. CDR3 coding DNA: TGTGCCAGCAGCGTGAACAGTAGTCCGGGAAACACCATATATTTT. Translated, it gives CASSVNSSPGNTIYF. Filled out from reference TRBV9 and TRBJ1-3, the complete variable domain reads DSGVTQTPKHLITATGQRVTLRCSPRSGDLSVYWYQQSLDQGLQFLIQYYNGEERAKGNILERFSAQQFPDLHSELNLSSLELGDSALYFCASSVNSSPGNTIYFGEGSWLTVV.

The chain links TRBV11-2 to TRBJ2-1, with TRBD1 matching over 10 bases. CDR3 length: 15 amino acids. V was clipped by 2 bases and J by 3 bases; unmatched bases: 1. Germline V gives CDR1 SGHAT, CDR2 FQNNGV. CDR3 residues: CASSLRTGGYNEQFF. CDR3 DNA sequence: TGTGCCAGCAGCTTAAGGACAGGGGGCTACAATGAGCAGTTCTTC.

The CDR3, as DNA: TGTGCCAGCAGTTTGGGTTCCGCCGGGGAGCTGTTTTTT. This translates into CASSLGSAGELFF. V usage is TRBV27 and J usage is TRBJ2-2; D remains ambiguous. Germline V lookup: CDR1 MNHEY, CDR2 SMNVEV (reference sequence). This CDR3 spans 13 amino acids. The V end was cut by 3 bases, the J end by 6 bases, with 8 bases between.

The chain joins TRBV7-3 to TRBJ2-2, with 10 bases aligning to TRBD2. The CDR3 contains 17 residues. V lost 2 bases and J lost 1; bases outside the gene matches: 4. Looked up from germline, CDR1 is SGHTA and CDR2 is FQGTGA. DNA of the CDR3: TGTGCCAGCAGCTTATATATAGCGGGAGGGAACACCGGGGAGCTGTTTTTT. Its translation is CASSLYIAGGNTGELFF.

The chain employs TRBV19 and TRBJ2-1, with 7 bases identical to TRBD2. V was pared by 5 bases and J by 7 bases, with 8 bases of the junction left unmatched. The CDR3 is made up of 14 amino acids. Germline lookup yields CDR1 LNHDA and CDR2 SQIVND (reference sequence). CDR3 sequence: CASSLGLVWNEQFF. The CDR3 nucleotides read TGTGCCAGTAGTTTAGGACTAGTTTGGAATGAGCAGTTCTTC.

The count of this clone is one. As DNA, the CDR3 is TGTGCCAGCAGTTTGTGGACTAGCGGGAGGGTAAGCACAGATACGCAGTATTTT. Its protein product is CASSLWTSGRVSTDTQYF. This chain links TRBV28 with TRBJ2-3; TRBD2 agrees at 15 bases. The V and J ends lost 3 bases and 0 bases, in that order; junction bases with no gene match: 4. This CDR3 region has 18 residues. Germline V CDR1 and CDR2: MDHEN, SYDVKM.

The chain links TRBV7-3 to TRBJ2-5; D is perhaps TRBD1 or TRBD2 (6 bases each). CDR1 SGHTA and CDR2 FQGTGA come from the germline V gene. The CDR3 extends over 15 amino acids. Trimming removed 2 bases at V and 2 bases at J, with 12 bases between. The CDR3 bases are TGTGCCAGCAGCTTAGCCGGGGGCAGGCAAGAGACCCAGTACTTC. Translation gives CASSLAGGRQETQYF.

Worth noting for this clone: Other DNA sequences in the sample encode the same CDR3. V usage is TRBV20-1 and J usage is TRBJ2-7; unclear D gene. Trimming cost V 1 base and J 5 bases, with 6 bases left between them. This CDR3 is 11 amino acids long. CDR1 is DFQATT, CDR2 SNEGSKA, per germline (reference sequence). CDR3 DNA: TGCAGTGCTAGAGTTCTAAACGAGCAGTACTTC. Its translation is CSARVLNEQYF.

The CDR3 here is CATSIMISGRRTDTQYF. CDR3 DNA sequence: TGTGCCACCAGCATTATGATAAGCGGGCGTCGCACAGATACGCAGTATTTT. The J gene is TRBJ2-3, the V gene TRBV15, with D maybe TRBD2 (6 bases). V lost 4 bases and J lost 1, with 18 bases in between. The CDR3 is 17 amino acids. Germline-derived CDR1 and CDR2 are LNHNV and YYDKDF (reference sequence).

The chain employs TRBV27 and TRBJ2-1; the match to TRBD2 covers 11 bases. CDR1 is MNHEY and CDR2 is SMNVEV in the germline V gene (reference sequence). V shed 4 bases and J 4 bases; nucleotides not matched to a gene: 9. The CDR3 has 17 amino acids. CDR3 amino acids: CASSYLGLADRYNEQFF. The DNA for the CDR3 is TGTGCCAGCAGTTACTTGGGACTAGCGGACAGATACAATGAGCAGTTCTTC.

This clone occurred once. This sequence joins TRBV18 and TRBJ2-5; tentative D call: TRBD2 (5 bases). Trimming removed 3 bases from V and 5 bases from J, with 10 bases in between. This CDR3 is 13 amino acids long. Germline lookup yields CDR1 KGHSH and CDR2 LQKENI. The CDR3 bases are TGTGCCAGCTCACCGGGTTGGGAGGAGACCCAGTACTTC. This codes for CASSPGWEETQYF.

This clone was observed a handful of times. This chain connects TRBV27 to TRBJ2-1; D remains ambiguous. Germline V lookup: CDR1 MNHEY, CDR2 SMNVEV (reference sequence). Deletions cut 3 bases from V and 6 bases from J, with 15 bases between. This CDR3 is built from 15 residues. This CDR3 reads CASSFGPMETNEQFF. The CDR3 nucleotides read TGTGCCAGCAGTTTCGGCCCGATGGAAACCAATGAGCAGTTCTTC.

The chain recombines TRBV28 with TRBJ2-5, with D uncertain. The V gene's germline CDR1 is MDHEN and CDR2 SYDVKM. With 7 bases removed from V and 5 bases from J, the gap between germline ends came to 8 bases. The CDR3 contains 11 residues. The CDR3 DNA follows: TGTGCCAGCAAGGACCGGGAGACCCAGTACTTC. This gives the protein CASKDRETQYF. The complete variable domain, with remaining parts taken from reference TRBV28 and TRBJ2-5, reads DVKVTQSSRYLVKRTGEKVFLECVQDMDHENMFWYRQDPGLGLRLIYFSYDVKMKEKGDIPEGYSVSREKKERFSLILESASTNQTSMYLCASKDRETQYFGPGTRLLVL.

The chain combines TRBV19 with TRBJ2-1; the D is unclear. Trimming removed 5 bases at V and 4 bases at J, with 6 bases between. The CDR3 length is 12 residues. Germline V gene data show CDR1 as LNHDA and CDR2 as SQIVND (reference sequence). The CDR3 region is CASSSQYNEQFF. Written as DNA, the CDR3 is TGTGCCAGTAGTTCGCAGTACAATGAGCAGTTCTTC. Supplemented by reference TRBV19 and TRBJ2-1, the full variable domain reads DGGITQSPKYLFRKEGQNVTLSCEQNLNHDAMYWYRQDPGQGLRLIYYSQIVNDFQKGDIAEGYSVSREKKESFPLTVTSAQKNPTAFYLCASSSQYNEQFFGPGTRLTVL.

V and J are TRBV7-9 and TRBJ2-2; the D is unclear. The CDR3 has 17 amino acids. V lost 5 bases and J lost 0, with 16 bases in between. Per the germline V gene, CDR1 is SEHNR and CDR2 is FQNEAQ (reference sequence). The DNA for the CDR3 is TGTGCCAGCAGCCAGAGACTTTCCTTCGCGAACACCGGGGAGCTGTTTTTT. Protein: CASSQRLSFANTGELFF.

The CDR3 DNA reads as TGTGCCAGCTCACCACCGAAGGGAGCAGGGGGGGACAATGAGCAGTTCTTC. Translating gives CASSPPKGAGGDNEQFF. The chain uses TRBV18 and TRBJ2-1, with D perhaps assigned TRBD1 or TRBD2 (7 bases each). This CDR3 region has 17 residues. V was shortened by 0 bases and J by 5 bases, with 17 bases between the two germline ends. The V gene's germline CDR1 is KGHSH and CDR2 LQKENI.

This clone showed up just once. The V gene is TRBV28, the J gene TRBJ1-5, with TRBD1 matching over 8 bases. With V trimmed by 1 base and J by 5 bases, 10 bases remained unmatched. The CDR3 is 17 residues long. CDR1 and CDR2 (germline): MDHEN, SYDVKM. CDR3 protein: CASSLSRQGALDQPQHF. The DNA of the CDR3 is TGTGCCAGCAGTTTATCGCGGCAGGGGGCGTTGGATCAGCCCCAGCATTTT.

This rearrangement joins TRBV6-1 to TRBJ2-3, with TRBD2 identical over 7 bases. This CDR3 is 15 amino acids long. V lost 11 bases to trimming and J lost 4 bases; unmatched junction nucleotides: 15. Looked up from germline, CDR1 is MNHNS and CDR2 is SASEGT. CDR3 amino acids: CACSLSGNRADTQYF. The CDR3 DNA sequence: TGTGCCTGCTCGCTCAGCGGGAATAGGGCAGATACGCAGTATTTT.

The chain links TRBV7-9 to TRBJ2-4; 8 bases are shared with TRBD2. V lost 4 bases to trimming and J lost 7 bases; unmatched junction nucleotides: 9. This CDR3 has 15 residues. CDR1 and CDR2 from the germline V gene are SEHNR and FQNEAQ (reference sequence). The CDR3 sequence is CASSSEGRGRNIQYF. CDR3 nucleotide sequence: TGTGCCAGCAGCTCCGAAGGGCGCGGGAGGAACATTCAGTACTTC.

This clone was observed once. This chain links TRBV6-1 with TRBJ2-7, with D perhaps assigned TRBD1 or TRBD2 (6 bases each). The CDR3 is made up of 15 amino acids. V was shortened by 2 bases and J by 2 bases, with 13 bases between the two germline ends. Germline-derived CDR1 and CDR2 are MNHNS and SASEGT. CDR3 nucleotides: TGTGCCAGCAGTGAAATGGGGGCGGGACCCTACGAGCAGTACTTC. Translation: CASSEMGAGPYEQYF.

Concerning this clone itself: In the same sample, other DNA sequences code for this CDR3. The CDR3 region has the DNA TGCGCCAGCAGCTTGGAGGCGCGGTCGTACGAGCAGTACTTC. Residues: CASSLEARSYEQYF. The chain recombines TRBV5-1 with TRBJ2-7; D ambiguous. Trimming removed 0 bases at V and 4 bases at J, with 11 bases between. In germline, CDR1 is SGHRS, CDR2 YFSETQ. The CDR3 is 14 amino acids.

The J gene is TRBJ1-5, the V gene TRBV7-8; D gene uncertain. CDR1 SGHVS and CDR2 FQNEAQ come from the germline V gene. CDR3 size: 13 residues. V gave up 1 base and J gave up 3 bases, with 4 bases separating them. The CDR3 here is CASSLGDNQPQHF. In DNA form, the CDR3 reads TGTGCCAGCAGCTTAGGAGACAATCAGCCCCAGCATTTT.

V gene TRBV7-8 combines with J gene TRBJ2-7; D not resolved. In germline, CDR1 is SGHVS, CDR2 FQNEAQ. Trimming stripped 4 bases from V and 2 bases from J, with 9 bases between. The CDR3 runs to 13 residues. CDR3 protein: CASSSVRTYEQYF. In nucleotides, the CDR3 is TGTGCCAGCAGCTCCGTTCGTACCTACGAGCAGTACTTC.

This chain links TRBV5-5 with TRBJ1-1; the D is unclear. CDR1 and CDR2 (germline): SGHKS, YYEKEE (reference sequence). The CDR3 spans 14 residues. Trimming took off 2 bases at V and 0 bases at J, with 8 bases between the two ends. CDR3 sequence: CASSFLSLNTEAFF. CDR3 nucleotide sequence: TGTGCCAGCAGCTTCCTCAGTTTGAACACTGAAGCTTTCTTT.

This CDR3 is CASSQEGGGTDTQYF. The DNA of the CDR3 is TGTGCCAGCTCACAAGAGGGTGGTGGCACAGATACGCAGTATTTT. This rearrangement joins TRBV18 to TRBJ2-3; tentatively, D is TRBD2 (5 bases). V lost 4 bases to trimming and J lost 1 base, with 12 bases between them. The CDR3 is 15 residues long. Germline lookup yields CDR1 KGHSH and CDR2 LQKENI.

This chain joins TRBV11-2 and TRBJ2-3; D possibly corresponds to TRBD2 (5 bases). The CDR3 is 13 residues long. Germline V gives CDR1 SGHAT, CDR2 FQNNGV. V was trimmed by 5 bases and J by 6 bases, leaving 12 bases between them. DNA for the CDR3: TGTGCCAGCAGCCCTAGTGCGGGCGATACGCAGTATTTT. Its protein product is CASSPSAGDTQYF.